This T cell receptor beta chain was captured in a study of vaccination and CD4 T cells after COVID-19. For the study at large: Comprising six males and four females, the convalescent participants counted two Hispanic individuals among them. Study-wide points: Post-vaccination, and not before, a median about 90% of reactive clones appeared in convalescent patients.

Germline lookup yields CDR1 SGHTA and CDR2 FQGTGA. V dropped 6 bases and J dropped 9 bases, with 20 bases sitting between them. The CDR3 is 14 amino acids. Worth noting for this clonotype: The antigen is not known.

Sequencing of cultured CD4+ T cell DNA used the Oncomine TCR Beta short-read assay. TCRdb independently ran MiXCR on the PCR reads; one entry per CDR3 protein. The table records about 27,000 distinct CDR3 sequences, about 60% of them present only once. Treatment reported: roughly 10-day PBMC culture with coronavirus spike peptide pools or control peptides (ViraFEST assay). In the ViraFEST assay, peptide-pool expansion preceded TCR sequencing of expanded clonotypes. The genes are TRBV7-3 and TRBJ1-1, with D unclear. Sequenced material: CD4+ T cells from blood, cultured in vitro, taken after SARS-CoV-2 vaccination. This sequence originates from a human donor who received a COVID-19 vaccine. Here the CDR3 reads CASRADGESVQAFF. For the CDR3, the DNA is TGTGCCAGCAGAGCGGACGGGGAGTCAGTTCAAGCTTTCTTT.